This T cell receptor beta chain was recovered during a study of CD8+ T cells in alopecia areata (dated by TCRdb to between 2017 and 2018). About the study as a whole: The treated patients, all with moderate-to-severe alopecia areata, were enrolled in an open-label pilot trial of oral tofacitinib given at 5 to 10 mg twice daily. Tofacitinib was given for 6 to 18 months, followed by 6 months of follow-up off drug to assess delayed response and recurrence. The study used high-throughput TCRbeta sequencing to examine T cell clonal expansion in alopecia areata, in both the C3H/HeJ mouse model and human patients. Human TCRbeta sequencing covered scalp tissue and sorted CD4+ and CD8+ peripheral blood T cells from patchy and totalis/universalis alopecia areata patients and healthy controls. Tofacitinib-treated patients had biopsies at baseline and at 4 and 24 weeks of treatment, with a later scalp biopsy in several patients. Scalp clonality was compared across normal scalp (n=4), patchy alopecia areata scalp (n=8), and alopecia totalis/universalis scalp (n=8). RNA came from the PAXgene miRNA kit for fixed scalp, the miRNeasy kit for PBMCs, and the RNeasy kit for mouse skin. immunoSEQ multiplex PCR using 35 Vbeta forward primers and 13 Jbeta reverse primers was used to amplify TCRbeta CDR3 regions. General conclusions and limits of the study: Shared TCR sequences between patients were less evident than in mice, which may be partly attributable to HLA diversity in the patient population. Higher clonality and more expanded CD8+ clones were observed in lesional scalp than in normal scalp, particularly in alopecia totalis/universalis, a finding suggestive of antigenic drive. Unlike mouse skin, which is dominated by gammadelta T cells, normal human skin has resident alphabeta T cells that are also sequenced, and this complicates analysis of the scalp TCR repertoire.

Library construction relied on the immunoSEQ multiplex PCR assay. For TCR sequencing, RNA was extracted from every sample and reverse transcribed into cDNA to serve as template. First-strand cDNA was synthesized with SuperScript III using a 2:1 mix of oligo-dT and random hexamers. A synthetic immune receptor repertoire was used to gauge amplification bias, and whatever bias remained was removed computationally. The authors processed their data as follows. Raw reads were preprocessed to remove errors, and CDR3 was defined by IMGT conventions from the conserved cysteine to phenylalanine. Clonality was calculated as 1 minus Shannon entropy normalized by log2 of the number of productive unique TCRs. Whether scalp clones were CD4 or CD8 was inferred by matching scalp TCRbeta sequences against CD4 and CD8 repertoires sorted from blood. This immuneACCESS table, as held by TCRdb, lists in-frame sequences with V and J called but not all clones. Of the missing ones, under half trace to an unresolved V gene in checked studies; the others have no known cause. From that table come the V and J calls and clone size; the DNA was used to work out D and trimming. This sample lists about 180,000 clones; over 50% were detected once. Roughly 15% of the sample belongs to the ten largest clones.

V ends up 4 bases short and J 2 bases short, with an unmatched junction base count of 5. The CDR3 numbers 14 residues from cysteine through phenylalanine. Only CDR3 DNA remains: 42 bases, in frame from the first base. According to the germline V gene, CDR1 reads SGHRS and CDR2 reads YFSETQ. What this sample's time point label stands for: baseline before oral tofacitinib. From alopecia areata patients, peripheral blood was collected along with lesional scalp punch biopsies. After PBMCs were isolated by density centrifugation and stained for CD3, CD4 and CD8, a FACSAria was used to sort CD4+ and CD8+ T cells. Points on this clone: Its cognate antigen has yet to be identified. Base quality data are lacking; no much larger clone is found one base away.

This specimen was CD4+ T cells sorted from blood, taken at week 0. This TCR came from a human donor with alopecia areata. Rearrangement joined TRBV5-1 to TRBJ2-5, and TRBD1 matches 7 of the central bases. In nucleotide form, the sequence is TGCGCCAGCAGCCCCGGACAGGAGCAAGAGACCCAGTACTTC. It translates as CASSPGQEQETQYF.